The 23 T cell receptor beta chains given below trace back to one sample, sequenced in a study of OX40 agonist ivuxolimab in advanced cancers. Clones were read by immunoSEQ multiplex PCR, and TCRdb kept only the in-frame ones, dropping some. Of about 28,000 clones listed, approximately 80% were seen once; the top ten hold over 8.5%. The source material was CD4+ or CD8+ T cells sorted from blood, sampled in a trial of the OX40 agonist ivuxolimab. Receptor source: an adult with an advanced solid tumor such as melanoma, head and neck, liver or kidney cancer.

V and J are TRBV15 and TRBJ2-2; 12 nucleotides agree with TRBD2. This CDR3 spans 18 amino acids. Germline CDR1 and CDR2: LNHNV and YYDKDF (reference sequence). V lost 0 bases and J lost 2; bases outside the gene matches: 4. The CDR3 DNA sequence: TGTGCCACCAGCAGAGATGTACTAGCGGGGGGCAACACCGGGGAGCTGTTTTTT. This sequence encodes CATSRDVLAGGNTGELFF.

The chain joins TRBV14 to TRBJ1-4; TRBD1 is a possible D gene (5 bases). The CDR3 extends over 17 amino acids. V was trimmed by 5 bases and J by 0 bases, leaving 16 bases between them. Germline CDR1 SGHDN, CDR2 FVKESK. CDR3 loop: CASSYEPGGATNEKLFF. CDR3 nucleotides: TGTGCCAGCAGCTATGAACCGGGAGGGGCAACTAATGAAAAACTGTTTTTT.

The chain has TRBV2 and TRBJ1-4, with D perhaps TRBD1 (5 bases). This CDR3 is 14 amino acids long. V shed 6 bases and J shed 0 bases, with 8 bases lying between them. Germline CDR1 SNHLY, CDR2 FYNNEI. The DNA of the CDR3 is TGTGCCAGCAGCGACAGTGCAACTAATGAAAAACTGTTTTTT. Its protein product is CASSDSATNEKLFF.

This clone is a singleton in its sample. The CDR3 region is CASSQEEADDYTF. The CDR3 nucleotides read TGTGCCAGCAGCCAAGAGGAGGCAGATGACTACACCTTC. The gene calls are TRBV4-2 and TRBJ1-2; D unclear. The length of the CDR3 is 13 residues. Germline CDR1 and CDR2: LGHNA and YNFKEQ. Trimming shortened V by 0 bases and J by 10 bases, and 12 bases separated the two germline ends.

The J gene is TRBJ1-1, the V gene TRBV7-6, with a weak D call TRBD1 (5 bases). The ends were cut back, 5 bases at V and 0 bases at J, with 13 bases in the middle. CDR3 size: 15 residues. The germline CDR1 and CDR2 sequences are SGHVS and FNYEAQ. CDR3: CASSRDGTMNTEAFF. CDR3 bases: TGTGCCAGCAGCCGGGACGGGACGATGAACACTGAAGCTTTCTTT. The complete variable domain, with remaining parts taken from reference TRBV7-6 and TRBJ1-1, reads GAGVSQSPRYKVTKRGQDVALRCDPISGHVSLYWYRQALGQGPEFLTYFNYEAQQDKSGLPNDRFSAERPEGSISTLTIQRTEQRDSAMYRCASSRDGTMNTEAFFGQGTRLTVV.

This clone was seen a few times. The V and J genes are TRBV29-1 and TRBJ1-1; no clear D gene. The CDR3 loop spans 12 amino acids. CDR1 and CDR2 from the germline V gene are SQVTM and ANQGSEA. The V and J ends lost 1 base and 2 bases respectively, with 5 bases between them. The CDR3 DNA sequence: TGCAGCGTTGAAGTAGTCAACACTGAAGCTTTCTTT. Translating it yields CSVEVVNTEAFF.

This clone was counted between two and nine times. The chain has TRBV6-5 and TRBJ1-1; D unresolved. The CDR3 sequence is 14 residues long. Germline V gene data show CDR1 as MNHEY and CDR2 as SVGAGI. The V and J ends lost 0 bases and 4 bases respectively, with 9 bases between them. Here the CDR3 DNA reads TGTGCCAGCAGTTACTCGAACCTGGGCACTGAAGCTTTCTTT. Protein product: CASSYSNLGTEAFF.

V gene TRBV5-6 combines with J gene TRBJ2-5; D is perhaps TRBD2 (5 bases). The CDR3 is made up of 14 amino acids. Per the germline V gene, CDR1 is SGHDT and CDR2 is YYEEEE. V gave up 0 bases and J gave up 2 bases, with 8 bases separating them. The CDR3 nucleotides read TGTGCCAGCAGCTTGGCAGCGGTGCAAGAGACCCAGTACTTC. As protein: CASSLAAVQETQYF.

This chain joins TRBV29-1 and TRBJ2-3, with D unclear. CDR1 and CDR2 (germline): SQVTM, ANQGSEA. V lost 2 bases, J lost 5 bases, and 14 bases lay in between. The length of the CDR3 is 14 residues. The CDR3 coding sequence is TGCAGCGTTGAACAAGGATATTCGGGAGATACGCAGTATTTT. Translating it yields CSVEQGYSGDTQYF.

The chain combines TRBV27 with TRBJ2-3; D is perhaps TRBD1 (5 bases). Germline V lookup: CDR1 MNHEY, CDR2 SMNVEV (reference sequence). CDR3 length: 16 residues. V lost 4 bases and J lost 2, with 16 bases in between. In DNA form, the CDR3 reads TGTGCCAGCAGTTCAGACAGTTACTACCTCACAGATACGCAGTATTTT. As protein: CASSSDSYYLTDTQYF.

CDR3 nucleotide sequence: TGTGCCAGCAGCTTAGAGGCTAGCGGGTTCTACAATGAGCAGTTCTTC. Protein: CASSLEASGFYNEQFF. The genes are TRBV11-3 and TRBJ2-1; TRBD2 aligns across 8 bases. Trimming removed 0 bases from V and 3 bases from J; junction bases left unmatched: 4. Germline CDR1 SGHNT, CDR2 YENEEA. This CDR3 spans 16 amino acids.

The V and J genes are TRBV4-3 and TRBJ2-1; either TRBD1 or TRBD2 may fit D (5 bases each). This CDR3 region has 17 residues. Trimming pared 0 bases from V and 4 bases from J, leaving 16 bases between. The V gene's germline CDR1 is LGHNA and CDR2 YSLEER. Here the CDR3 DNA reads TGCGCCAGCAGCCAAGATATTTATGGGGGACCTTACAATGAGCAGTTCTTC. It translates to CASSQDIYGGPYNEQFF.

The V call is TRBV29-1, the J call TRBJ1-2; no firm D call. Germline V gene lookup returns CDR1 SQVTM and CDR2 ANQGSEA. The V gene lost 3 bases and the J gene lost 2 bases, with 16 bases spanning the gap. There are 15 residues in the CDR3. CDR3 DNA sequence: TGCAGCGTTGATATTGTTGGGAACTTCAACTATGGCTACACCTTC. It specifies CSVDIVGNFNYGYTF.

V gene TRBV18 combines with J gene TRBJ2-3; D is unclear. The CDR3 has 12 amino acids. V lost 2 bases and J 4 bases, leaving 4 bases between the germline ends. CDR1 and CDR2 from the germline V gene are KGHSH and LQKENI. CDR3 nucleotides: TGTGCCAGCTCACCAACCTCAGATACGCAGTATTTT. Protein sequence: CASSPTSDTQYF.

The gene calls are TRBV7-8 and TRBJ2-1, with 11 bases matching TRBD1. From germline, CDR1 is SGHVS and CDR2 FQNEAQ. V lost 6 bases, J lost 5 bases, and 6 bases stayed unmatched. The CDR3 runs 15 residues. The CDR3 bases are TGTGCCAGCAGGTTGGACAGGGGGCCAGACAATGAGCAGTTCTTC. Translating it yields CASRLDRGPDNEQFF.

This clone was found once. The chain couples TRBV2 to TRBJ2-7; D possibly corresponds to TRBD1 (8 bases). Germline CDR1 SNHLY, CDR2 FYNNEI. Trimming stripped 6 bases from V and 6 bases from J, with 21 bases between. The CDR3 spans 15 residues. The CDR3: CASSAGDRPLLEQYF. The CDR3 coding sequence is TGTGCCAGCAGCGCGGGGGACAGGCCCCTCCTCGAGCAGTACTTC.

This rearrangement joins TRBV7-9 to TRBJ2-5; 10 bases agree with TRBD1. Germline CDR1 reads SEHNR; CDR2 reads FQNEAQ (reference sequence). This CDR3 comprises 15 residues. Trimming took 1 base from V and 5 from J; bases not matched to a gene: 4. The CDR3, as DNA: TGTGCCAGCAGCTTAGAATGGGACAGGGGCGAGACCCAGTACTTC. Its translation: CASSLEWDRGETQYF. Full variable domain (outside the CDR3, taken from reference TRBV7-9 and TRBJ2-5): DTGVSQNPRHKITKRGQNVTFRCDPISEHNRLYWYRQTLGQGPEFLTYFQNEAQLEKSRLLSDRFSAERPKGSFSTLEIQRTEQGDSAMYLCASSLEWDRGETQYFGPGTRLLVL.

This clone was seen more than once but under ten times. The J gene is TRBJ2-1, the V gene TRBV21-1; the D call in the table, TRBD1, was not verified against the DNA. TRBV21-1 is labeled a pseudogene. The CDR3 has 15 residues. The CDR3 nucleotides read TGTGCCAGCAGCACCGCGGGACAGATCTACAATGAGCAGTTCTTC. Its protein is CASSTAGQIYNEQFF.

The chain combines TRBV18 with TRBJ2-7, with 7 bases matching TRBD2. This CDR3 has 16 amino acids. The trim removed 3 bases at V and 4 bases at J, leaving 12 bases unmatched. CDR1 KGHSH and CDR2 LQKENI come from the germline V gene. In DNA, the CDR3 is TGTGCCAGCTCACCCGACGCGAGCGGGGAACGGTACGAGCAGTACTTC. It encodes CASSPDASGERYEQYF.

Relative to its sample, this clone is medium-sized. CDR3 sequence: CASIPGGIQETQYF. DNA for the CDR3: TGTGCCAGCATTCCGGGGGGGATACAAGAGACCCAGTACTTC. The V gene is TRBV5-8, the J gene TRBJ2-5; 8 bases match TRBD2. The V gene end was trimmed by 6 bases and the J gene end by 2 bases; junction bases not matched to a gene: 6. CDR1 SGHTS and CDR2 YDEGEE come from the germline V gene. The length of the CDR3 is 14 residues. The entire variable domain, with the rest obtained from reference TRBV5-8 and TRBJ2-5, is as follows: EAGVTQSPTHLIKTRGQQATLRCSPISGHTSVYWYQQALGLGLQFLLWYDEGEERNRGNFPPRFSGRQFPNYSSELNVNALELEDSALYLCASIPGGIQETQYFGPGTRLLVL.

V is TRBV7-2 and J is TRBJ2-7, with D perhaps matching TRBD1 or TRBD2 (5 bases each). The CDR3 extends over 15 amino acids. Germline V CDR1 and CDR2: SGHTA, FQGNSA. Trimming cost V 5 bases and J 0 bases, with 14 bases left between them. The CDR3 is CASSQGTDNSYEQYF. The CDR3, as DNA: TGTGCCAGCAGCCAAGGGACGGATAACTCCTACGAGCAGTACTTC.

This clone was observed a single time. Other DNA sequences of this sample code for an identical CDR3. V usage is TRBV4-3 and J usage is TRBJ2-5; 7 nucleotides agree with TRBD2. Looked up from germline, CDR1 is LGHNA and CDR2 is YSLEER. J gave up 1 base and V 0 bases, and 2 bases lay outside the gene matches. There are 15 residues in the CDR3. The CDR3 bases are TGCGCCAGCAGCCAAGATGGGGGGGGCCAAGAGACCCAGTACTTC. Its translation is CASSQDGGGQETQYF.

In DNA form, the CDR3 reads TGTGCCAGCAGCTTTAGCGGGGGACCACCAACTAGCACAGATACGCAGTATTTT. Translating gives CASSFSGGPPTSTDTQYF. The chain recombines TRBV7-6 with TRBJ2-3; 9 positions match TRBD2. The CDR3 extends over 18 amino acids. Trimming removed 3 bases from V and 0 bases from J; junction bases left unmatched: 10. Per germline, CDR1 SGHVS and CDR2 FNYEAQ.